The clone carrying this T cell receptor beta chain was observed a few times. The data stem from a study of cytomegalovirus exposure and HLA in healthy donors. CDR3 length: 13 residues. Germline V CDR1 and CDR2: SGHTA, FQGNSA. With 3 bases clipped from V and 9 bases from J, the junction kept 6 bases outside the gene matches. It was with 60 Vbeta and 13 Jbeta primers that the PCR ran. Using immunoSEQ multiplex PCR, the repertoire was profiled, and TCRdb retains in-frame clones only, with some absent. The repertoire holds 77,000 or so clones, with 80% to 90% as singletons. This clonotype originated in a man aged 70 or older in good health and CMV-seropositive. The specimen was PBMCs. The J gene is TRBJ2-3, the V gene TRBV7-2, with TRBD2 matching over 7 bases. The CDR3 loop is CASSLEERGTQYF. Here the CDR3 DNA reads TGTGCCAGCAGCTTGGAAGAGCGGGGAACGCAGTATTTT.